A selection of T cell receptor beta chains follows, all from one sample in a study of shared clonotypes between healthy human individuals. Data came from immunoSEQ multiplex PCR; TCRdb stores just in-frame clones and leaves some out. The top ten clones hold about 0.057% of a sample with about 600,000 clones, around 97% of them seen once. The sample was naive CD4+ T cells sorted from blood. These TCRs come from a woman aged 30 to 39 in good health. CDR3s include the opening cysteine and the closing phenylalanine or tryptophan. D genes are given only for firm matches. Where a row states a size, it is once, few, many or the class of an expanded clone; other rows omit it.

cdr3_nt: TGTGCCAGTGCCCTAGCGGGAGATACAGATACGCAGTATTTT; cdr3_aa: CASALAGDTDTQYF; clone_size: .; j_call: TRBJ2-3; cdr3_length: 14; v_call: TRBV19; d_call: TRBD2
cdr3_nt: TGTGCCAGCAGTCCGTCGAACACCGGGGAGCTGTTTTTT; cdr3_aa: CASSPSNTGELFF; clone_size: .; j_call: TRBJ2-2; cdr3_length: 13; v_call: TRBV11-2; d_call: .
cdr3_nt: TGTGCCAGCAGCTTAGCTCACAGGGGAAACGAGCAGTACTTC; cdr3_aa: CASSLAHRGNEQYF; clone_size: .; j_call: TRBJ2-7; cdr3_length: 14; v_call: TRBV11-2; d_call: TRBD1
cdr3_nt: TGCGCCAGCAGCCAAGCCCGGGACAGGGTTGACAATGAGCAGTTCTTC; cdr3_aa: CASSQARDRVDNEQFF; clone_size: .; j_call: TRBJ2-1; cdr3_length: 16; v_call: TRBV5-1; d_call: TRBD1
cdr3_nt: TGTGCCAGCAGTCCTACGTGGGGGCAGCGTGAGCCCCAGCATTTT; cdr3_aa: CASSPTWGQREPQHF; clone_size: .; j_call: TRBJ1-5; cdr3_length: 15; v_call: TRBV28; d_call: .
cdr3_nt: TGTGCCAGTAGCTCTAGCGGGCGAGCCTACGAGCAGTACTTC; cdr3_aa: CASSSSGRAYEQYF; clone_size: few; j_call: TRBJ2-7; cdr3_length: 14; v_call: TRBV19; d_call: TRBD2
cdr3_nt: TGTGCCAGCAGGGCACCAAGGGTGAACACTGAAGCTTTCTTT; cdr3_aa: CASRAPRVNTEAFF; clone_size: .; j_call: TRBJ1-1; cdr3_length: 14; v_call: TRBV28; d_call: .
cdr3_nt: TGTGCCAGCGGCTACCCGGGCACTGAAGCTTTCTTT; cdr3_aa: CASGYPGTEAFF; clone_size: .; j_call: TRBJ1-1; cdr3_length: 12; v_call: TRBV11-2; d_call: .
cdr3_nt: TGTGCCAGCAGCCTAGGACTAGCGGGAGTTCGGCAGTTCTTC; cdr3_aa: CASSLGLAGVRQFF; clone_size: .; j_call: TRBJ2-1; cdr3_length: 14; v_call: TRBV28; d_call: TRBD2
cdr3_nt: TGTGCCAGCAGCGAAACAGGGTTTGGCAATCAGCCCCAGCATTTT; cdr3_aa: CASSETGFGNQPQHF; clone_size: .; j_call: TRBJ1-5; cdr3_length: 15; v_call: TRBV6-1; d_call: .
cdr3_nt: TGTGCCAGCAGTTACGGCAGGGTTGAGCAGTACTTC; cdr3_aa: CASSYGRVEQYF; clone_size: .; j_call: TRBJ2-7; cdr3_length: 12; v_call: TRBV6-6; d_call: .
cdr3_nt: TGCAGCTCTAGCGGGAGGTTTACAGATACGCAGTATTTT; cdr3_aa: CSSSGRFTDTQYF; clone_size: .; j_call: TRBJ2-3; cdr3_length: 13; v_call: TRBV29-1; d_call: TRBD2
cdr3_nt: TGCAGTGCTAGAGCCAACTACGAGCAGTACTTC; cdr3_aa: CSARANYEQYF; clone_size: once; j_call: TRBJ2-7; cdr3_length: 11; v_call: TRBV20-1; d_call: .
cdr3_nt: TGTGCCAGCAGTTTTGACTTGAACACTGAAGCTTTCTTT; cdr3_aa: CASSFDLNTEAFF; clone_size: .; j_call: TRBJ1-1; cdr3_length: 13; v_call: TRBV28; d_call: .
cdr3_nt: TGTGCCAGCAGCAACATCGGTTGGGACAGGGTTAGCGGGAGTGTCTACGAGCAGTACTTC; cdr3_aa: CASSNIGWDRVSGSVYEQYF; clone_size: .; j_call: TRBJ2-7; cdr3_length: 20; v_call: TRBV7-6; d_call: .
cdr3_nt: TGTGCCAGCAGAGCCGGGACAGGGGGCCCTTCCTATAATTCACCCCTCCACTTT; cdr3_aa: CASRAGTGGPSYNSPLHF; clone_size: once; j_call: TRBJ1-6; cdr3_length: 18; v_call: TRBV5-4; d_call: TRBD1
cdr3_nt: TGTGCCAGCAGCTCCCCCCAACTAGCGGGATCAAACGAGCAGTACTTC; cdr3_aa: CASSSPQLAGSNEQYF; clone_size: .; j_call: TRBJ2-7; cdr3_length: 16; v_call: TRBV7-9; d_call: TRBD2
cdr3_nt: TGTGCCAGCAGTTCCCTTACTAGCGGGAAAGATACGCAGTATTTT; cdr3_aa: CASSSLTSGKDTQYF; clone_size: .; j_call: TRBJ2-3; cdr3_length: 15; v_call: TRBV6-6; d_call: TRBD2
cdr3_nt: TGTGCCATCAGGGAAGACGGGGACACTGAAGCTTTCTTT; cdr3_aa: CAIREDGDTEAFF; clone_size: .; j_call: TRBJ1-1; cdr3_length: 13; v_call: TRBV10-3; d_call: .
cdr3_nt: TGTGCCAGTAGTCCTGGGACAGGGAGAAGTTTTCTGGGTGGCTACACCTTC; cdr3_aa: CASSPGTGRSFLGGYTF; clone_size: .; j_call: TRBJ1-2; cdr3_length: 17; v_call: TRBV19; d_call: TRBD1
cdr3_nt: TGTGCCAGCAGTTCCGGAGGGTCTGGGGCCAACGTCCTGACTTTC; cdr3_aa: CASSSGGSGANVLTF; clone_size: .; j_call: TRBJ2-6; cdr3_length: 15; v_call: TRBV6-5; d_call: .
cdr3_nt: TGTGCCAGCTCACCCCGTCTACAGGGTGTCTCAGGAACCGGGGAGCTGTTTTTT; cdr3_aa: CASSPRLQGVSGTGELFF; clone_size: once; j_call: TRBJ2-2; cdr3_length: 18; v_call: TRBV18; d_call: .
cdr3_nt: TGTGCCAGCGCGGGGGTGGTTGGAAACACCATATATTTT; cdr3_aa: CASAGVVGNTIYF; clone_size: .; j_call: TRBJ1-3; cdr3_length: 13; v_call: TRBV2; d_call: .
cdr3_nt: TGTGCCAGCAGTTTCATGGGGGGCAGGTCCTACGAGCAGTACTTC; cdr3_aa: CASSFMGGRSYEQYF; clone_size: once; j_call: TRBJ2-7; cdr3_length: 15; v_call: TRBV28; d_call: .
cdr3_nt: TGTGCCAGCCGTAGACTAGCGGGAGGAGATACGCAGTATTTT; cdr3_aa: CASRRLAGGDTQYF; clone_size: .; j_call: TRBJ2-3; cdr3_length: 14; v_call: TRBV28; d_call: TRBD2
cdr3_nt: TGTGCCACCAGCAGAGATCAGGGACTCCTCAACGAGCAGTACTTC; cdr3_aa: CATSRDQGLLNEQYF; clone_size: .; j_call: TRBJ2-7; cdr3_length: 15; v_call: TRBV15; d_call: .
cdr3_nt: TGTGCCAGCAGCCGGGGACAGGGTCGGGGTGAGCAGTACTTC; cdr3_aa: CASSRGQGRGEQYF; clone_size: .; j_call: TRBJ2-7; cdr3_length: 14; v_call: TRBV27; d_call: TRBD1
cdr3_nt: TGTGCCAGCAGCGTAGATGGTAGACGCGAGCAGTACTTC; cdr3_aa: CASSVDGRREQYF; clone_size: .; j_call: TRBJ2-7; cdr3_length: 13; v_call: TRBV9; d_call: .
cdr3_nt: TGTGCCAGCAGCTTAGGGCCAACACAAGAGACCCAGTACTTC; cdr3_aa: CASSLGPTQETQYF; clone_size: .; j_call: TRBJ2-5; cdr3_length: 14; v_call: TRBV7-6; d_call: .
cdr3_nt: TGTGCCAGCAGCCCGACCAGGCTGGGCCAGCCCCAGCATTTT; cdr3_aa: CASSPTRLGQPQHF; clone_size: .; j_call: TRBJ1-5; cdr3_length: 14; v_call: TRBV7-2; d_call: .
cdr3_nt: TGTGCCAGTAGTACAGGGGGCACCTACAATGAGCAGTTCTTC; cdr3_aa: CASSTGGTYNEQFF; clone_size: .; j_call: TRBJ2-1; cdr3_length: 14; v_call: TRBV19; d_call: TRBD1
cdr3_nt: TGTGCCAGCAGCCAAGGTGAGGGGGCCACAGATACGCAGTATTTT; cdr3_aa: CASSQGEGATDTQYF; clone_size: .; j_call: TRBJ2-3; cdr3_length: 15; v_call: TRBV4-2; d_call: TRBD1
cdr3_nt: TGTGCCAGCAGCGTAGCGGGGTCTGGGGCCAACGTCCTGACTTTC; cdr3_aa: CASSVAGSGANVLTF; clone_size: .; j_call: TRBJ2-6; cdr3_length: 15; v_call: TRBV9; d_call: .
cdr3_nt: TGTGCCAGCAGTTACGGGACAGACGTTTCCTACAATGAGCAGTTCTTC; cdr3_aa: CASSYGTDVSYNEQFF; clone_size: .; j_call: TRBJ2-1; cdr3_length: 16; v_call: TRBV6-5; d_call: TRBD1
cdr3_nt: TGTGCCAGCAGCCTAACTAGCGGGAGACCCTACAATGAGCAGTTCTTC; cdr3_aa: CASSLTSGRPYNEQFF; clone_size: .; j_call: TRBJ2-1; cdr3_length: 16; v_call: TRBV16; d_call: TRBD2
cdr3_nt: TGTGCCAGCAGTGAAGAGCCAGGAACTTACGAGCAGTACTTC; cdr3_aa: CASSEEPGTYEQYF; clone_size: .; j_call: TRBJ2-7; cdr3_length: 14; v_call: TRBV6-1; d_call: .
cdr3_nt: TGTGCCAGCAGCTTTCCCGGGACCATAGACAAACCGAACACCGGGGAGCTGTTTTTT; cdr3_aa: CASSFPGTIDKPNTGELFF; clone_size: .; j_call: TRBJ2-2; cdr3_length: 19; v_call: TRBV21-1; d_call: .
cdr3_nt: TGTGCCAGCAGCCTTGACAGGGGTCGAAACACCATATATTTT; cdr3_aa: CASSLDRGRNTIYF; clone_size: .; j_call: TRBJ1-3; cdr3_length: 14; v_call: TRBV28; d_call: TRBD1
cdr3_nt: TGTGCCACCAGCAGGGCCCAGGCAGGTCGGCGCTACACCTTC; cdr3_aa: CATSRAQAGRRYTF; clone_size: .; j_call: TRBJ1-2; cdr3_length: 14; v_call: TRBV15; d_call: .
cdr3_nt: TGTGCCAGCAAGAAGGAAATAGAGGAGACCCAGTACTTC; cdr3_aa: CASKKEIEETQYF; clone_size: .; j_call: TRBJ2-5; cdr3_length: 13; v_call: TRBV2; d_call: .
cdr3_nt: TGTGCCAGCAGCTTAGCCCTCTCCTACGAGCAGTACTTC; cdr3_aa: CASSLALSYEQYF; clone_size: once; j_call: TRBJ2-7; cdr3_length: 13; v_call: TRBV11-3; d_call: .
cdr3_nt: TGCGCCAGCAGTCCGGGACTAGCGGGAGGTGGCCGTGAGCAGTTCTTC; cdr3_aa: CASSPGLAGGGREQFF; clone_size: .; j_call: TRBJ2-1; cdr3_length: 16; v_call: TRBV5-1; d_call: TRBD2
cdr3_nt: TGTGCCAGCAGCCTGAGTACCCACGGTACGTACTTC; cdr3_aa: CASSLSTHGTYF; clone_size: .; j_call: TRBJ2-7; cdr3_length: 12; v_call: TRBV7-9; d_call: .
cdr3_nt: TGTGCCAGCAGTTCTGGACAAGATAATTCACCCCTCCACTTT; cdr3_aa: CASSSGQDNSPLHF; clone_size: .; j_call: TRBJ1-6; cdr3_length: 14; v_call: TRBV28; d_call: .
cdr3_nt: TGTGCCAGCAGCTTAGCAGGGACTAGCGGGAGGTTGCATACGCAGTATTTT; cdr3_aa: CASSLAGTSGRLHTQYF; clone_size: .; j_call: TRBJ2-3; cdr3_length: 17; v_call: TRBV7-9; d_call: TRBD2
cdr3_nt: TGTGCCAGTAGTGTCAACAGGGGCAGGGGTGAAGCTTTCTTT; cdr3_aa: CASSVNRGRGEAFF; clone_size: .; j_call: TRBJ1-1; cdr3_length: 14; v_call: TRBV19; d_call: TRBD1
cdr3_nt: TGTGCCAGCAACGAACAGGGGGAGGAGACCCAGTACTTC; cdr3_aa: CASNEQGEETQYF; clone_size: .; j_call: TRBJ2-5; cdr3_length: 13; v_call: TRBV2; d_call: TRBD1
cdr3_nt: TGTGCCAGCAGAAATTCGGGTCGGGGGCAAGAGACCCAGTACTTC; cdr3_aa: CASRNSGRGQETQYF; clone_size: .; j_call: TRBJ2-5; cdr3_length: 15; v_call: TRBV27; d_call: .
cdr3_nt: TGTGCCAGCAGTTTGAGTCAGTTCCAAGCTTTCTTT; cdr3_aa: CASSLSQFQAFF; clone_size: .; j_call: TRBJ1-1; cdr3_length: 12; v_call: TRBV28; d_call: .
cdr3_nt: TGTGCCAGCTCCTCCCGGGGGACTCGCGGCCACGAGCAGTACTTC; cdr3_aa: CASSSRGTRGHEQYF; clone_size: once; j_call: TRBJ2-7; cdr3_length: 15; v_call: TRBV18; d_call: .
cdr3_nt: TGTGCCAGCAGTTTATCTGGCACACCACTATACGAGCAGTACTTC; cdr3_aa: CASSLSGTPLYEQYF; clone_size: .; j_call: TRBJ2-7; cdr3_length: 15; v_call: TRBV27; d_call: .
cdr3_nt: TGCGCCAGCAGCCAAGATAGGGCGAGCCTATGGGACACTGAAGCTTTCTTT; cdr3_aa: CASSQDRASLWDTEAFF; clone_size: .; j_call: TRBJ1-1; cdr3_length: 17; v_call: TRBV4-1; d_call: .
cdr3_nt: TGCAGTCTTGGTTTGGAGTTTGAGCAGTACTTC; cdr3_aa: CSLGLEFEQYF; clone_size: .; j_call: TRBJ2-7; cdr3_length: 11; v_call: TRBV20-1; d_call: .
cdr3_nt: TGTGCCAGCAGCCGAGGGGCAGGGGGCTCCTACGAGCAGTACTTC; cdr3_aa: CASSRGAGGSYEQYF; clone_size: .; j_call: TRBJ2-7; cdr3_length: 15; v_call: TRBV28; d_call: TRBD1
cdr3_nt: TGCGCCAGCAGCTTGGCCAGGGGAGACGAGGATACGCAGTATTTT; cdr3_aa: CASSLARGDEDTQYF; clone_size: .; j_call: TRBJ2-3; cdr3_length: 15; v_call: TRBV5-1; d_call: .
cdr3_nt: TGTGCCAGCAGTGAGTTCTATGGCTACACCTTC; cdr3_aa: CASSEFYGYTF; clone_size: .; j_call: TRBJ1-2; cdr3_length: 11; v_call: TRBV2; d_call: .